This TCR beta chain was recorded in a study of cytomegalovirus exposure and HLA in healthy donors (TCRdb year 2017). With respect to the entire study: An earlier analysis of approximately 640 of the donors reported roughly 270 Gb of sequence data and about 100 million unique TCR beta sequences from about 200 million T cells. Every repertoire in the discovery cohort had been generated on one and the same sequencing platform. Typing coverage varied by locus: 629-630 donors for A, B, C, DRB1 and DQB1; approximately 500 for DQA1; approximately 570 for DPA1; roughly 470 for DPB1. The study aimed to test whether signatures of past pathogen exposure could be identified by cataloging public T cell receptors. Alongside the repertoire data, information on donor age, sex, ethnicity and CMV serostatus was compiled. Along with the approximately 700-subject first cohort, a separate validation cohort of approximately 110 different subjects was used. An earlier analysis of 587 of the donors used high-throughput TCR beta sequencing to judge whether each TCR beta V gene segment behaved as functional or pseudogenic. A later genetic analysis took genome-wide SNP genotypes for about 55% of the 666 donors and used that subset as a discovery cohort. Both class I and class II loci were covered by HLA typing, at four-digit resolution. The later analysis used no new phenotypic data to find candidate immune exposures, relying instead on TCR beta sequences and their occurrence across donors. Roughly five DR-DQ haplotypes were handled as single units for association and clustering because linkage in the cohort was strong. Among the approximately 400 genotyped donors, more than 70% belonged to the genetic ancestry cluster associated with self-reported Caucasian donors. Around 320 gigabases of sequencing data and tens of millions of unique TCR sequences were included in an early release covering 550 to 650 HLA-typed donors. The T cell repertoires of some 670 subjects were profiled by immunosequencing and related to cytomegalovirus serostatus. Among some 400 genotyped donors of the cohort, an average of around 250,000 unique TCR beta nucleotide sequences was sequenced per donor, of which about 18% were non-productive. To study patterns of TCR occurrence, a later analysis re-analyzed previously published TCR beta repertoires from 700 or so donors and added high-resolution HLA genotyping. High-throughput TCR immunosequencing, statistical association of individual TCRs with disease status, and machine learning were combined to predict cytomegalovirus infection status. Study-wide conclusions, independent of this receptor: A group of highly shared sequence variants was considered likely to be a technical artifact of the sequencing pipeline. In a later analysis, most CMV-associated TCR beta chains were found to appear HLA-restricted, with HLA associations seemingly driven largely by CMV exposure. In a later analysis, over 15,000 TCR beta sequences were associated with specific HLA alleles at a false discovery rate of 0.05. Some IMGT-functional V segments, including TRBV6-2 and TRBV6-3, could not be distinguished by the 87-base-pair reads and were therefore excluded. Correlated functional status among segregating V segments might reflect linkage disequilibrium, but an unknown experimental factor could not be ruled out. Because counts were too low, approximately 18 rarely observed V segments, including chromosome 9 orphons, were excluded from the earlier analysis of several hundred of the donors. The study listed 150 to 200 TCR beta chains as associated with cytomegalovirus. Most TCR sequences were seen in very few donors, while some public TCRs were found in many individuals. According to a later analysis, parvovirus B19, influenza, CMV and Epstein-Barr virus appeared linked to several top co-occurrence clusters. In a later analysis, the rate of TCR association differed among HLA loci, with DRB1 alleles having the most associated TCRs and HLA-C alleles having the fewest. In an earlier analysis of 450 to 750 of the donors, most TCR beta V segments appeared in productive rearrangements about 87% or about 30% of the time, broadly matching IMGT annotations. A later genetic analysis reported fewer N-insertions in productive TCRs among donors in an Asian-associated ancestry cluster than the 666-donor mean. According to the authors, the approach could potentially be generalized to other disease states and immunological phenotypes. Presence/absence analyses assumed roughly uniform sequencing depth across donors, an assumption that may not hold. A later genetic analysis associated a missense DCLRE1C variant with V-gene and J-gene trimming of TCR beta chains, and an independent cohort replicated the association. Assigning TCR associations to individual alleles was difficult when HLA alleles, especially DR and DQ, strongly co-occurred. Three of the identified cytomegalovirus-associated TCR beta chains were confirmed in vitro to be specific for cytomegalovirus antigens. The only immune exposure information available for the cohort was CMV serostatus. Cytomegalovirus status was reported to be diagnosed by the classifier with high specificity and sensitivity in both the original and validation cohorts. A later analysis found that HLA-associated TCR beta chains were more clonally expanded and had lower generation probabilities than equally common non-associated chains. A further reported finding was that TCR beta sequences accurately predicted the HLA-A and HLA-B alleles for most subjects in the first cohort. In this cohort, only TCR beta chains were sequenced, and detectable features were limited by the absence of alpha or paired-chain data. Because HLA typing was unavailable for some donors at each locus, only the typed subset was used in association tests.

In the case of this clone: This clone's antigen is unknown. The record has no base qualities; no much larger clone is one base away.

In total, approximately 700 healthy bone marrow donors made up the cohort. All cohort members were sampled while nominally healthy, although unrecorded immune exposures were likely present. The donor tested CMV seronegative, placing the donor among the 350 or so seronegative members of the cohort. Each donor provided a peripheral blood sample, and peripheral blood mononuclear cells were used for TCR beta sequencing. Genomic DNA was extracted from the blood cell samples with the Qiagen DNeasy Blood Extraction Kit. The germline V gene sets CDR1 to SGHRS and CDR2 to YFSETQ. The CDR3 contains 13 residues, cysteine and phenylalanine counted. Only the CDR3 DNA stays, 39 bases, in frame from base 1. V is shortened by 4 bases, J by 5 bases, and the region joining them spans 12 bases. The library was obtained by the immunoSEQ multiplex PCR assay. The multiplex PCR relied on a mix of 60 forward primers for TCR Vbeta segments and 13 reverse primers for TCR Jbeta segments. The CDR3 region of rearranged TCR beta genes was amplified from genomic DNA with a multiplex PCR assay. On the Illumina HiSeq System, the amplified TCR beta libraries were sequenced as 87-base-pair reads. As for how the authors treated the data: A later analysis counted approximately 84 million unique TCR beta chains across the 690 or so repertoires, and 9.5 million to 11 million of these chains were shared by at least two donors. Raw reads were error-corrected and collapsed into unique sequences by a nearest-neighbor algorithm in which closely related sequences were merged to remove PCR and sequencing errors. V, D and J gene segments were assigned by aligning CDR3 sequences to IMGT reference sequences. For a sequence to be retained, a match of at least six nucleotides was required to both a V gene segment and a J gene segment. Rearrangements were classified as productive when the CDR3 lacked stop codons and remained in frame with V and J, and all other rearrangements were classified as non-productive. Following IMGT convention, CDR3 was defined as the stretch from the second conserved V-encoded cysteine up to the conserved J-encoded phenylalanine. Sequences without an unambiguous match to a single V gene segment were excluded from the earlier analysis of about 600 of the donors. In an earlier analysis of 450 to 700 of the donors, V segments were called functional above 56.7% productive rearrangements and were called segregating when the between-donor standard deviation exceeded 5%. A statistical classification framework was developed to diagnose cytomegalovirus status using the catalog of TCR beta chain sequences. V and J gene assignment, in a later analysis, came from comparing TCR nucleotide sequences with IMGT/GENE-DB human TR gene sequences. A later analysis assigned CDR3 sequences and most-parsimonious VDJ recombination scenarios with the TCRdist pipeline. A later analysis defined each TCR beta chain by its CDR3 amino acid sequence plus V-gene family, and excluded reads lacking a unique V-gene family. A later analysis removed 500 to 600 highly shared, low-generation-probability nucleotide sequences to deal with suspected cross-contamination and a sequencing artifact. In a later analysis, a clonal expansion index for each public chain was calculated from normalized within-repertoire ranks of inferred template counts. In a later analysis, generation probabilities were computed with a VDJ recombination model fitted to out-of-frame rearrangements, and the resulting probabilities were checked against IGoR. Hypergeometric tests were used in a later analysis to score TCR-TCR, TCR-HLA and TCR-CMV co-occurrence, with a repertoire-size bias correction applied to the TCR pairs. A later analysis estimated false discovery rates by permuting HLA or CMV assignments 20 times. A later analysis grouped co-occurring TCRs with DBSCAN, adding TCRdist sequence similarity when clustering within HLA-allele-positive subsets. Repertoires with fewer than 30,000 or more than 120,000 public chains were left out of co-occurrence clustering, as were a handful of repertoires with anomalous nucleotide sharing. In its TCRdb copy, this immuneACCESS table keeps in-frame sequences only and misses some clones. Where compared with another copy, unresolved V genes explain less than half of these, and the others have no known cause. For V, J and clone size, that table is used; D and trimming come from the DNA. The sample table holds 150,000 to 200,000 clones, of which roughly 80% were seen once. The ten largest make up 1.3% to 1.5% of the sample.

The material sequenced was PBMCs. This TCR came from a woman aged 25-40 years in good health and CMV-seronegative. This sequence uses TRBV5-1 and TRBJ2-5; TRBD1 is perhaps the D gene, given 5 matching bases. CDR3 protein: CASSRQFSETQYF. The nucleotide sequence is TGCGCCAGCAGCCGACAGTTTTCGGAGACCCAGTACTTC. Supplemented by the reference TRBV5-1 and TRBJ2-5 proteins around the CDR3, the complete variable domain is KAGVTQTPRYLIKTRGQQVTLSCSPISGHRSVSWYQQTPGQGLQFLFEYFSETQRNKGNFPGRFSGRQFSNSRSEMNVSTLELGDSALYLCASSRQFSETQYFGPGTRLLVL.